The 28 T cell receptor beta chains below were found in one sample sequenced in a study of early T cells in non-severe SARS-CoV-2 infection. A single record per CDR3 protein comes from TCRdb applying MiXCR to the 5' RACE reads. The sample yields fewer than 60,000 distinct CDR3 sequences, about a tenth seen once. Material for sequencing was whole blood. The receptors were gathered from an adult who was a healthcare worker with PCR-confirmed SARS-CoV-2 infection or an uninfected control (not recorded which).

This clonotype was seen at least ten times. This chain links TRBV7-2 with TRBJ2-1, with D unclear. Germline V gives CDR1 SGHTA, CDR2 FQGNSA. V dropped 1 base and J dropped 0 bases, with 10 bases sitting between them. CDR3 length equals 16 residues. The CDR3 coding sequence is TGTGCCAGCAGCTTAGATGTTGGGATCTCCTACAATGAGCAGTTCTTC. It translates to CASSLDVGISYNEQFF.

This clonotype was detected many times. V gene TRBV7-9 combines with J gene TRBJ2-2, with 9 nucleotides matching TRBD1. Trimming took 5 bases from V and 6 from J; bases not matched to a gene: 4. Germline CDR1 and CDR2: SEHNR and FQNEAQ (reference sequence). This CDR3 has 14 residues. Written as DNA, the CDR3 is TGTGCCAGCAGCAAAGGACAGGGGTCCGGGGAGCTGTTTTTT. This translates into CASSKGQGSGELFF.

Concerning this clonotype itself: A much more abundant neighbour one base away suggests this may be a read error. The chain employs TRBV5-1 and TRBJ2-3; a weak D match, TRBD1 (6 bases). This CDR3 is 15 amino acids long. The germline CDR1 and CDR2 sequences are SGHRS and YFSETQ. The CDR3 DNA reads as TGCGCCAGCAGCTTGGCCACAGCGAGGACAGATATGCAGTATTTT. This translates into CASSLATARTDMQYF.

This clonotype was recorded many times. J is TRBJ2-5 and V is TRBV18; either TRBD1 or TRBD2 may supply D (5 bases each). This CDR3 is 13 amino acids long. V was cut by 5 bases and J by 4 bases, with 11 bases left in between. The germline gives CDR1 KGHSH, CDR2 LQKENI. The CDR3 protein is CASSLRGGETQYF. The CDR3 coding sequence is TGTGCCAGCTCATTGAGGGGTGGAGAGACCCAGTACTTC.

The V and J genes are TRBV19 and TRBJ2-1, with TRBD2 matching over 7 bases. This CDR3 has 14 amino acids. Per the germline V gene, CDR1 is LNHDA and CDR2 is SQIVND (reference sequence). J gave up 7 bases and V 9 bases, and 12 bases lay outside the gene matches. CDR3 protein: CASLQSGRSNEQFF. CDR3 nucleotide sequence: TGTGCCAGCCTCCAATCCGGGAGGAGTAATGAGCAGTTCTTC. The complete variable domain, with remaining parts taken from reference TRBV19 and TRBJ2-1, reads DGGITQSPKYLFRKEGQNVTLSCEQNLNHDAMYWYRQDPGQGLRLIYYSQIVNDFQKGDIAEGYSVSREKKESFPLTVTSAQKNPTAFYLCASLQSGRSNEQFFGPGTRLTVL.

This clonotype occurred a few times. V gene TRBV27 combines with J gene TRBJ2-5, with TRBD2 matching over 9 bases. J lost 5 bases, V lost 4 bases, and 5 bases had no gene match. The length of the CDR3 is 14 residues. In germline, CDR1 is MNHEY, CDR2 SMNVEV (reference sequence). CDR3 amino acids: CASSSAGGWETQYF. The DNA for the CDR3 is TGTGCCAGCAGTTCAGCGGGAGGTTGGGAGACCCAGTACTTC.

This clonotype has ten or more counts. In nucleotides, the CDR3 is TGTGCCAGTACCACCACGGGGGTTAGCAATCAGCCCCAGCATTTT. It specifies CASTTTGVSNQPQHF. The chain employs TRBV19 and TRBJ1-5; possibly TRBD1 for D (5 bases). The CDR3 loop spans 15 amino acids. V was cut by 7 bases and J by 0 bases, with 13 bases left in between. Per germline, CDR1 LNHDA and CDR2 SQIVND (reference sequence).

There are a few counts of this clonotype. The rearrangement joins TRBV7-2 to TRBJ2-5; 10 positions agree with TRBD2. Germline values: CDR1 SGHTA, CDR2 FQGNSA. The ends lost 5 bases at V and 5 bases at J; junction bases unmatched: 5. The CDR3 contains 14 residues. The CDR3 loop reads CASSNSGRGETQYF. The CDR3 DNA is TGTGCCAGCAGCAACAGCGGGAGGGGGGAGACCCAGTACTTC.

This clonotype was counted ten times or more. The chain recombines TRBV5-6 with TRBJ1-1; D unresolved. The germline V gene encodes CDR1 SGHDT and CDR2 YYEEEE. The CDR3 extends over 12 amino acids. Trimming took off 0 bases at V and 5 bases at J, with 5 bases between the two ends. CDR3 sequence: CASSLDGTEAFF. CDR3 coding DNA: TGTGCCAGCAGCTTGGACGGGACTGAAGCTTTCTTT.

This clonotype has a count of ten or more. The rearrangement uses TRBV20-1 and TRBJ1-2; D not certain. Germline V CDR1 and CDR2: DFQATT, SNEGSKA (reference sequence). This CDR3 spans 13 amino acids. V lost 0 bases to trimming and J lost 5 bases, with 10 bases between them. This CDR3 is CSARDFARYGYTF. CDR3 nucleotides: TGCAGTGCTAGAGATTTCGCTCGGTATGGCTACACCTTC.

The chain links TRBV5-6 to TRBJ1-1; no firm D call. The V end lost 2 bases, the J end lost 5 bases, and 10 bases lay between the germline ends. Per germline, CDR1 SGHDT and CDR2 YYEEEE. The CDR3 extends over 13 amino acids. The CDR3 reads CASSFDRRTEAFF. As DNA, the CDR3 is TGTGCCAGCAGCTTCGATAGGAGAACTGAAGCTTTCTTT.

This clonotype was counted between two and nine times. The rearrangement links TRBV9 to TRBJ1-2; D perhaps matches TRBD1 (6 bases). The length of the CDR3 is 14 residues. Germline V lookup: CDR1 SGDLS, CDR2 YYNGEE. V was trimmed by 2 bases and J by 1 base, leaving 9 bases between them. This chain's CDR3 is CASSVRTDNYGYTF. The CDR3 region has the DNA TGTGCCAGCAGCGTCCGGACAGATAACTATGGCTACACCTTC.

The CDR3 region is CSARYRGRFTEAFF. Written as DNA, the CDR3 is TGCAGTGCTAGATACAGGGGAAGGTTCACTGAAGCTTTCTTT. The chain employs TRBV20-1 and TRBJ1-1, with TRBD1 identical over 7 bases. Germline CDR1 and CDR2: DFQATT and SNEGSKA (reference sequence). This CDR3 has 14 residues. Germline trimming cut 2 bases from V and 4 bases from J; bases unmatched to any gene: 7.

The sample holds many counts of this clonotype. CDR3 amino acids: CASSRVGLAYEQYF. CDR3 DNA sequence: TGTGCCAGCAGTAGGGTGGGATTGGCCTACGAGCAGTACTTC. The chain links TRBV7-9 to TRBJ2-7; D unresolved. CDR1 SEHNR and CDR2 FQNEAQ come from the germline V gene (reference sequence). V lost 6 bases and J 2 bases, leaving 14 bases between the germline ends. This CDR3 is 14 amino acids long.

This clonotype occurred many times. The rearrangement joins TRBV5-1 to TRBJ2-5, with 9 positions matching TRBD2. Per germline, CDR1 SGHRS and CDR2 YFSETQ. The CDR3 length is 15 residues. After removal of 5 bases from V and 5 bases from J, the junction contained 10 bases not matched to a gene. The CDR3 bases are TGCGCCAGCAGTCCTAATAGCGGGAGTAGTGAGACCCAGTACTTC. This gives the protein CASSPNSGSSETQYF.

For this clonotype: This may come from a read error, since a much larger clone is one base off. The V gene is TRBV6-5, the J gene TRBJ1-4; D is uncertain. This CDR3 has 16 residues. Germline V gene sequence: CDR1 MNHEY, CDR2 SVGAGI. The DNA of the CDR3 is TGTGCCAGCAGATACTCGATTGCGGACCCCAATGAAAAACTGTTTTTT. Protein: CASRYSIADPNEKLFF.

This clonotype was counted many times. The chain combines TRBV6-2 or TRBV6-3 with TRBJ2-7; D is perhaps TRBD1 or TRBD2 (5 bases each). Germline CDR1 reads MNHEY; CDR2 reads SVGEGT. The CDR3 runs 15 residues. V dropped 2 bases and J dropped 3 bases, with 14 bases sitting between them. The CDR3 DNA sequence: TGTGCCAGCAGTTACGTGGGGGTGACTTTCTACGAGCAGTACTTC. This gives the protein CASSYVGVTFYEQYF.

The chain combines TRBV5-1 with TRBJ2-1; 7 positions match TRBD1. The V segment lost 5 bases and the J segment 10 bases; nucleotides outside the gene matches: 9. This CDR3 has 13 residues. Per germline, CDR1 SGHRS and CDR2 YFSETQ. The CDR3 DNA reads TGCGCCAGCAGTCGGGACAGCAAATTGGAGCAGTTCTTC. Residues: CASSRDSKLEQFF.

This clonotype was recorded at least ten times. The V and J genes are TRBV7-2 and TRBJ1-1; D remains ambiguous. The CDR3 has 16 amino acids. Trimming pared 2 bases from V and 5 bases from J, leaving 18 bases between. Germline CDR1 and CDR2: SGHTA and FQGNSA. CDR3 region: CASSLPLRLLGTEAFF. DNA of the CDR3: TGTGCCAGCAGCTTACCATTAAGGCTCCTGGGGACTGAAGCTTTCTTT.

This clonotype occurred many times. This chain joins TRBV12-3 or TRBV12-4 and TRBJ1-5; 12 nucleotides line up with TRBD1. J gave up 1 base and V 5 bases, and 6 bases lay outside the gene matches. The CDR3 spans 17 residues. CDR3 loop: CASSRGTGGTSNQPQHF. The DNA of the CDR3 is TGTGCCAGCAGTAGAGGGACAGGGGGCACCAGCAATCAGCCCCAGCATTTT.

This clonotype was recorded at least ten times. The chain is built from TRBV6-2 or TRBV6-3 and TRBJ2-1; D gene uncertain. This CDR3 spans 14 amino acids. Germline CDR1 reads MNHEY; CDR2 reads SVGEGT. Trimming cost V 2 bases and J 9 bases, with 14 bases left between them. Here the CDR3 reads CASSYKFQYPEQFF. Here the CDR3 DNA reads TGTGCCAGCAGTTACAAATTTCAGTACCCTGAGCAGTTCTTC.

The sample holds a few counts of this clonotype. The gene calls are TRBV3-1 and TRBJ2-3; D remains unclear. The germline V and J ends were trimmed by 0 bases and 10 bases, with 8 bases remaining between them. CDR3 length: 12 residues. CDR1 and CDR2 from the germline V gene are LGHDT and YNNKEL (reference sequence). Here the CDR3 DNA reads TGTGCCAGCAGCCAAGATAAATTCCCGCAGTATTTT. Amino acids: CASSQDKFPQYF.

The chain is built from TRBV6-2 or TRBV6-3 and TRBJ2-1; no definite D call. CDR1 and CDR2 (germline): MNHEY, SVGEGT. This CDR3 spans 16 amino acids. Trimming cost V 6 bases and J 3 bases, with 18 bases left between them. In DNA form, the CDR3 reads TGTGCCAGCAGAAAAGGCGAACAGCGCTTCTACAATGAGCAGTTCTTC. Protein product: CASRKGEQRFYNEQFF.

This clonotype was detected ten times or more. V usage is TRBV6-6 and J usage is TRBJ2-7, with unresolved D. The CDR3 is made up of 13 amino acids. Trimming removed 6 bases at V and 10 bases at J, with 19 bases between. Germline CDR1 reads MNHNY; CDR2 reads SVGAGI (reference sequence). The DNA of the CDR3 is TGTGCCAGCAGCTACCTGGACGGATCCGAACAGTACTTC. It specifies CASSYLDGSEQYF.

This clonotype was detected many times. The gene calls are TRBV6-1 and TRBJ1-4, with D hard to call. The CDR3 contains 15 residues. Germline V gives CDR1 MNHNS, CDR2 SASEGT. Trimming left V 1 base short and J 8 bases short, with 14 bases between. This chain's CDR3 is CASSEGPRRREKLFF. Written as DNA, the CDR3 is TGTGCCAGCAGTGAAGGGCCGAGAAGGAGAGAAAAACTGTTTTTT.

This clonotype was seen ten or more times. The gene calls are TRBV20-1 and TRBJ1-2; D not resolved. Deletions cut 3 bases from V and 8 bases from J, with 10 bases between. From germline, CDR1 is DFQATT and CDR2 SNEGSKA (reference sequence). The CDR3 is made up of 11 amino acids. CDR3 region: CSASDGKGYTF. The CDR3, as DNA: TGCAGTGCTAGTGACGGGAAGGGCTACACCTTC.

By share of the sample, this clonotype is medium-sized (0.01 to 0.1%). The rearrangement joins TRBV5-6 to TRBJ2-2; D is tentatively TRBD1 or TRBD2 (5 bases each). The V end was cut by 0 bases, the J end by 8 bases, with 14 bases between. There are 15 residues in the CDR3. CDR1 SGHDT and CDR2 YYEEEE come from the germline V gene. Here the CDR3 DNA reads TGTGCCAGCAGCTTGGGGCAGGACGGGACGGGGGAGCTGTTTTTT. It yields the protein CASSLGQDGTGELFF.

The chain couples TRBV27 to TRBJ1-2, with D tentatively TRBD1 (5 bases). The length of the CDR3 is 15 residues. V lost 6 bases, J lost 7 bases, and 21 bases lay in between. Per the germline V gene, CDR1 is MNHEY and CDR2 is SMNVEV (reference sequence). The CDR3 region has the DNA TGTGCCAGCAGAATGGGACGGGAAACATTCTTTGGCTACACCTTC. Amino acid sequence: CASRMGRETFFGYTF.